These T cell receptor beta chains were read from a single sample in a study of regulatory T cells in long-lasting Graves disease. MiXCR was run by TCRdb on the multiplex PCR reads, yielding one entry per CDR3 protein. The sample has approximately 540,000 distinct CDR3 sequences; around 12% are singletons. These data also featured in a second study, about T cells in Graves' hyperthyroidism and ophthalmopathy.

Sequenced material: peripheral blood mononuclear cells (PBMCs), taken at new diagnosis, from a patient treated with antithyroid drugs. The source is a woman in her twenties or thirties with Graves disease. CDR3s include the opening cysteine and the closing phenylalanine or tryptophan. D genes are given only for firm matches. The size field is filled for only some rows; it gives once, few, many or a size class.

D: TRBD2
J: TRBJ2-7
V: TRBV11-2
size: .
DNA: TGTGCCAGCATTGGGACCACCGGGACTAGCGGGAACTACGAGCAGTACTTC
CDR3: CASIGTTGTSGNYEQYF

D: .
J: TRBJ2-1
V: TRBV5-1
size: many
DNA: TGCGCCAGCAGCAAAGGGACTCGCGAAAATCGTAATGAGCAGTTCTTC
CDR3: CASSKGTRENRNEQFF

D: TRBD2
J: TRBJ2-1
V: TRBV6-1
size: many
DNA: TGTGCCAGCATAGGTCTAGCGGGAAGTGAGTCCTACAATGAGCAGTTCTTC
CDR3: CASIGLAGSESYNEQFF

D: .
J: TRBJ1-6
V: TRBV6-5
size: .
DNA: TGTGCCAGCAGTTACTCGGAGGTAGTTCGGTCACCCCTCCACTTT
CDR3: CASSYSEVVRSPLHF

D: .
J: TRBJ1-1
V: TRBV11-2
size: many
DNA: TGTGCCAGCAGCTTAGAAAAAAGTTTAGAAGCTTTCTTT
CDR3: CASSLEKSLEAFF

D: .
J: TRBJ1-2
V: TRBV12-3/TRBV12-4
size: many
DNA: TGTGCCAGCAGCGGAGCAGGAGTCTATGGCTACACCTTC
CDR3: CASSGAGVYGYTF

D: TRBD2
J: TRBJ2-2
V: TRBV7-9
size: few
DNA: TGTGCCAGCAGCTTTAGCGGGAGTAGGAACACCGGGGAGCTGTTTTTT
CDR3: CASSFSGSRNTGELFF

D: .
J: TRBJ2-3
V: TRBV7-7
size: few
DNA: TGTGCCAGCAGCGCCACGGGGGATACGCAGTATTTT
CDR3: CASSATGDTQYF

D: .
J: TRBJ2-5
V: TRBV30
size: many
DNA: TGTGCCTGGAGTGTACTGGGGGGGCTTGAGACCCAGTACTTC
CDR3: CAWSVLGGLETQYF

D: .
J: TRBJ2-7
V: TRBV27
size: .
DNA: TGTGCCAGCAGTTTATCGGGCGATATTACCTACGAGCAGTACTTC
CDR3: CASSLSGDITYEQYF

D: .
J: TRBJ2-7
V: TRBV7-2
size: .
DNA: TGTGCCAGCAGCCCATATACCGGGGCCTACGAGCAGTACTTC
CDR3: CASSPYTGAYEQYF

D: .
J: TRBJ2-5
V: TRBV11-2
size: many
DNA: TGTGCCAGCAGCTTGGGGCTTTTACGCGACTCTGGGGGGACCCAGTACTTC
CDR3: CASSLGLLRDSGGTQYF

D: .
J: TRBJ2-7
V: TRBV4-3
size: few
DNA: TGCGCCAGCAGCCAAGAAAGAGACACCTCCTACGAGCAGTACTTC
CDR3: CASSQERDTSYEQYF

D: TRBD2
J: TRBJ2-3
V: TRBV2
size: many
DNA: TGTGCCAGCAGCCCCGCCGGGACTAGCGGGAGGTTCGATACGCAGTATTTT
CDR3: CASSPAGTSGRFDTQYF

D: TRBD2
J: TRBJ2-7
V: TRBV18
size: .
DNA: TGTGCCAGCTCACCACTTGGCGGGAGGGCCCTGAACGAGCAGTACTTC
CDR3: CASSPLGGRALNEQYF

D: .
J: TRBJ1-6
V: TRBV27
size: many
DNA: TGTGCCAGCAGTTTGGGCAGGGGCGATTCACCCCTCCACTTT
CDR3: CASSLGRGDSPLHF

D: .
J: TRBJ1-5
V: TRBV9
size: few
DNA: TGTGCCAGCAGCGTAGGGGGAGGACTCTATCAGCCCCAGCATTTT
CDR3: CASSVGGGLYQPQHF

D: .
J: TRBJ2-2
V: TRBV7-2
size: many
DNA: TGTGCCAGCAGCCTACTATTCCCGGGGACCACTGGGGCCGGGGAGCTGTTTTTT
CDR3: CASSLLFPGTTGAGELFF

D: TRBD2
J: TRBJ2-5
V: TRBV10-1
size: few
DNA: TGCGCCAGCAGTGCCGGACTAGCGGGAGGAGAAGAGACCCAGTACTTC
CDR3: CASSAGLAGGEETQYF

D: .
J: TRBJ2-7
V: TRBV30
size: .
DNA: TGTGCCTGGGCCCGGGACACCCGCTACGAGCAGTACTTC
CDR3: CAWARDTRYEQYF

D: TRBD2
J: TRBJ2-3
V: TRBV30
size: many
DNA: TGTGCCTGGAGCCTCGGGACTACCACAGATACGCAGTATTTT
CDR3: CAWSLGTTTDTQYF

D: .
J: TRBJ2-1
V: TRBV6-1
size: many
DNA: TGTGCCAGCAGTGTGAGGGGACCCACCTACAATGAGCAGTTCTTC
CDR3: CASSVRGPTYNEQFF

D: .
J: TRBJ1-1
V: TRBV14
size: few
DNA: TGTGCCAGCAGCCCCAGGGCACCGAACACTGAAGCTTTCTTT
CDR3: CASSPRAPNTEAFF

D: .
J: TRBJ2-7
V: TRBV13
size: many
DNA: TGTGCCAGCAGCGCCTTTGGTGGGGAAAACGAGCAGTACTTC
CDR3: CASSAFGGENEQYF

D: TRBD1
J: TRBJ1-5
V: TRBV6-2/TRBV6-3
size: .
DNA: TGTGCCAGCCGGGACAGGGCCAGGGAGCCCCAGCATTTT
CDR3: CASRDRAREPQHF

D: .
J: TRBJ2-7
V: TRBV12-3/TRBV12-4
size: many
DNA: TGTGCCAGCAGCCAGCCCGGACAACGACTACGAGGACAGTACTTC
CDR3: CASSQPGQRLRGQYF

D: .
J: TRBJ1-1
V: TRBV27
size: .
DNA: TGTGCCAGCAGTTCTGGACTCAATGGGGCTGAAGCTTTCTTT
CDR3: CASSSGLNGAEAFF

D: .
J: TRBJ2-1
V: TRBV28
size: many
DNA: TGTGCCAGCAGTTTTGCAGGGGTGAATGAGCAGTTCTTC
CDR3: CASSFAGVNEQFF

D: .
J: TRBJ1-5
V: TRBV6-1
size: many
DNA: TGTGCCAGCCTGAAGTTGGGTAGCAATCAGCCCCAGCATTTT
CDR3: CASLKLGSNQPQHF

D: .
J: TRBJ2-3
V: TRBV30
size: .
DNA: TGTGCCTGGAGCCGTCGCACAGATACGCAGTATTTT
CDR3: CAWSRRTDTQYF

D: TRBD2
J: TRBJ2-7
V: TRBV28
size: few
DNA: TGTGCCAGCAGTTTAAACGGCCTAGCGGGAGTAATTTACGAGCAGTACTTC
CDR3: CASSLNGLAGVIYEQYF

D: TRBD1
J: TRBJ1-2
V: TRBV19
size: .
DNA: TGTGCCAGTAGCTCACAGGGGTTGAACTATGGCTACACCTTC
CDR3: CASSSQGLNYGYTF

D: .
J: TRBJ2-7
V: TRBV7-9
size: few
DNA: TGTGCCAGCAGGCCCCCGGTGGGGGCGGATGACGAGCAGTACTTC
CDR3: CASRPPVGADDEQYF

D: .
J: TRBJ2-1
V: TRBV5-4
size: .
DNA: TGTGCCAGCAGCTTGGGGATTCTAGTCAATGAGCAGTTCTTC
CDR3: CASSLGILVNEQFF

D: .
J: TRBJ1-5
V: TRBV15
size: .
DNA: TGTGCCACCAGCAGAGATCGTGTGGACAGGCCCCAGCATTTT
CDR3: CATSRDRVDRPQHF

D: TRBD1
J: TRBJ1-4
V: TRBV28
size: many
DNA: TGTGCCAGCAGTTTAGGCAGGGGGCTCATCCGGACCTATGAAAAACTGTTTTTT
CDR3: CASSLGRGLIRTYEKLFF

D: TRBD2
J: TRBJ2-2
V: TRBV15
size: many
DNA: TGTGCCACCAGTAGGACTAGCTTTTCCGGGGAGCTGTTTTTT
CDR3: CATSRTSFSGELFF

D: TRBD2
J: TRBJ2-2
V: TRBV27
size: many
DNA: TGTGCCAGCAGTTCGTGGACTAGCGGGAGGGCCGGGGTCGGGGAGCTGTTTTTT
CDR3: CASSSWTSGRAGVGELFF

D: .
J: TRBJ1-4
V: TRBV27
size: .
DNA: TGTGCCGGCACTACAGGGTATAGTGAAAAACTGTTTTTT
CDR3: CAGTTGYSEKLFF

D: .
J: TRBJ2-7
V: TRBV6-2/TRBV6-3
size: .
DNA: TGTGCCAGCAGTTCCCGGATAGCGGTTCAATCGACGGACGAGCAGTACTTC
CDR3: CASSSRIAVQSTDEQYF

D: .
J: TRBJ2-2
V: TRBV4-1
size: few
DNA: TGCGCCAGCAGCCCGGCAGGAGGGGGCAGGTCGAACACCGGGGAGCTGTTTTTT
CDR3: CASSPAGGGRSNTGELFF

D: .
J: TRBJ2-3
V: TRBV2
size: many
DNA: TGTGCCAGCAGTGGTCGAGCTTCACGGTTCCAGTATTTT
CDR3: CASSGRASRFQYF

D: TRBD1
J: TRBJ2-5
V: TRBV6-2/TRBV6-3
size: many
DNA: TGTGCCAGCAGTCCGTTAGACAGGGGGCAAGAGACCCAGTACTTC
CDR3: CASSPLDRGQETQYF

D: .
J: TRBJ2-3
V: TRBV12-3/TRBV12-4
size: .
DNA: TGTGCCAGCAGCGAAAAAACCCCGCAGTATTTT
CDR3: CASSEKTPQYF

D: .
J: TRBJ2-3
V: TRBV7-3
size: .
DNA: TGTGCCAGCAGCTCTAGCGTTAGCACAGATACGCAGTATTTT
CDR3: CASSSSVSTDTQYF

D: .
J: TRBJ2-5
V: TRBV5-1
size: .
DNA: TGCGCCAGCAGCTTGGGCGGGAATTCCCAGACCCAGTACTTC
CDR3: CASSLGGNSQTQYF

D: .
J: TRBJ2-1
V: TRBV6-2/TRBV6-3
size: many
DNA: TGTGCCAGCAGTTGGAACGGCAATGAGCAGTTCTTC
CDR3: CASSWNGNEQFF

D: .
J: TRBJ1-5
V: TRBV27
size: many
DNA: TGTGCCAGCAGCCGGGGGGGGGATCAGCCCCAGCATTTT
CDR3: CASSRGGDQPQHF

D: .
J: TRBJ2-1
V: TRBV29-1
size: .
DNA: TGCAGCCTAGGGGGGCTATACAATGAGCAGTTCTTC
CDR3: CSLGGLYNEQFF

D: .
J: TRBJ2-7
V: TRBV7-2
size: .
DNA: TGTGCCAGCAGCTTAGACAGGTTGGAGAGAGAGCAGTACTTC
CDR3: CASSLDRLEREQYF

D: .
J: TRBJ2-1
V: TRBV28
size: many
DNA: TGTGCCAGCAGTCAGTCCGACTACAATGAGCAGTTCTTC
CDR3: CASSQSDYNEQFF

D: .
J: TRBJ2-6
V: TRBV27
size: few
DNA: TGTGCCAGCAGCTCGGTCGAGGCCAACGTCCTGACTTTC
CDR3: CASSSVEANVLTF

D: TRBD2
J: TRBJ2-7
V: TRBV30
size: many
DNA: TGTGCCTGGCGACTAGCGGGGACTTACGAGCAGTACTTC
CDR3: CAWRLAGTYEQYF

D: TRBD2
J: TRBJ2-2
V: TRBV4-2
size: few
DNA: TGTGCCAGCAGCCACCCCCTCGGAGGAAGCGGGAGAACCGGGGAGCTGTTTTTT
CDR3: CASSHPLGGSGRTGELFF

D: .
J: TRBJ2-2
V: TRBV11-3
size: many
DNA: TGTGCCAGCAGCTGGGGGGAGCTCACCGGGGAGCTGTTTTTT
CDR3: CASSWGELTGELFF